The table lists the clone carrying this TCR beta chain with a few counts. TCRdb independently ran MiXCR on the RT-PCR reads; one entry per CDR3 protein. The profile shows about 700,000 distinct CDR3 sequences, over 12% of them singletons. CDR1 SGHTA and CDR2 FQGNSA come from the germline V gene. The CDR3 sequence is 15 residues long. The ends were cut back, 2 bases at V and 5 bases at J, with 12 bases in the middle. This chain joins TRBV7-2 and TRBJ2-2; D unclear. The sequence was collected from a female donor in good health, serving as a healthy control. Sequenced material: memory CD4+ T cells from blood. In nucleotides, the CDR3 is TGTGCCAGCAGCTTACGACTCTGGGTAACCGGGGAGCTGTTTTTT. It specifies CASSLRLWVTGELFF.